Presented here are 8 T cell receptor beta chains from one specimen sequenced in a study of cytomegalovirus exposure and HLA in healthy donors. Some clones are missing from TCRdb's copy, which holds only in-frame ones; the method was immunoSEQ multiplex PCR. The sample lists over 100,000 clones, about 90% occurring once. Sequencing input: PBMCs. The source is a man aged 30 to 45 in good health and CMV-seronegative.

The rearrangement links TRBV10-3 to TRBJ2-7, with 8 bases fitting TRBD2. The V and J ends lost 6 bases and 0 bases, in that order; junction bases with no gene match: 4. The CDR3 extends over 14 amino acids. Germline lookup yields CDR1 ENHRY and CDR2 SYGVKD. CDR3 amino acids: CAIRASGSSYEQYF. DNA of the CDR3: TGTGCCATCAGAGCTAGCGGGTCCTCCTACGAGCAGTACTTC.

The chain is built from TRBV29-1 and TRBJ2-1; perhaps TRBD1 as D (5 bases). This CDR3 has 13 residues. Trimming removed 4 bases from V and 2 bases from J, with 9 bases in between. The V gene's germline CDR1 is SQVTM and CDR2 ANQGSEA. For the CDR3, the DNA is TGCAGCGTTGGACCCAGGGCCTACAATGAGCAGTTCTTC. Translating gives CSVGPRAYNEQFF.

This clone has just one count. The CDR3 loop is CASSVAGLAGGTEAFF. CDR3 nucleotide sequence: TGTGCCAGCAGCGTAGCTGGGTTGGCAGGGGGCACTGAAGCTTTCTTT. V and J are TRBV9 and TRBJ1-1; 7 bases align to TRBD1. Germline V gene sequence: CDR1 SGDLS, CDR2 YYNGEE. V gave up 0 bases and J gave up 4 bases; unmatched junction bases: 9. The CDR3 is made up of 16 amino acids.

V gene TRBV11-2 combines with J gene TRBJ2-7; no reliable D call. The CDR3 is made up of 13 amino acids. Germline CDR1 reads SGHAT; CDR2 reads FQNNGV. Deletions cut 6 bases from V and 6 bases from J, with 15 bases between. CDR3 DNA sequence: TGTGCCAGCAGACTTAATCGGTTCGGCGAGCAGTACTTC. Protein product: CASRLNRFGEQYF. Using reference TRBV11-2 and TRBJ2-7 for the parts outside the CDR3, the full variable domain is EAGVAQSPRYKIIEKRQSVAFWCNPISGHATLYWYQQILGQGPKLLIQFQNNGVVDDSQLPKDRFSAERLKGVDSTLKIQPAKLEDSAVYLCASRLNRFGEQYFGPGTRLTVT.

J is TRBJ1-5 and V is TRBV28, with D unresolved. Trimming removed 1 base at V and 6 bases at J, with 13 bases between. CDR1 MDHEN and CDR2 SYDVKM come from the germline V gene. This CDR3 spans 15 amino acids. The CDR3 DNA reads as TGTGCCAGCAGTTTATCCGGACTATCGGGTCAGCCCCAGCATTTT. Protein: CASSLSGLSGQPQHF. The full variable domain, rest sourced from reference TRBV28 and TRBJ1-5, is DVKVTQSSRYLVKRTGEKVFLECVQDMDHENMFWYRQDPGLGLRLIYFSYDVKMKEKGDIPEGYSVSREKKERFSLILESASTNQTSMYLCASSLSGLSGQPQHFGDGTRLSIL.

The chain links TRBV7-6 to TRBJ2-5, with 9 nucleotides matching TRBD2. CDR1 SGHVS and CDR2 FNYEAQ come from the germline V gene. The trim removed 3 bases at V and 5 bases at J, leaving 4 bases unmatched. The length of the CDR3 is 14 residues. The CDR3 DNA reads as TGTGCCAGCAGCTTTGCGGGGGGGCCTGAGACCCAGTACTTC. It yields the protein CASSFAGGPETQYF.

In DNA form, the CDR3 reads TGCGCCAGCAGCTTGGGTGGCAGGGTCAATCAGCCCCAGCATTTT. Protein sequence: CASSLGGRVNQPQHF. This chain joins TRBV5-1 and TRBJ1-5; tentative D call: TRBD1 (5 bases). Trimming removed 0 bases at V and 3 bases at J, with 10 bases between. Germline loops: CDR1 SGHRS, CDR2 YFSETQ. The CDR3 sequence is 15 residues long.

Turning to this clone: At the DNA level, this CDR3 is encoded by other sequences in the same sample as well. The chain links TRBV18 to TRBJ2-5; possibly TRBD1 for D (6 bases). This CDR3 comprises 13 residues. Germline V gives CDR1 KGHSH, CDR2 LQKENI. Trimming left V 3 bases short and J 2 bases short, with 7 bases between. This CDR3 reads CASSPGQQETQYF. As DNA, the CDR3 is TGTGCCAGCTCACCTGGACAGCAAGAGACCCAGTACTTC.